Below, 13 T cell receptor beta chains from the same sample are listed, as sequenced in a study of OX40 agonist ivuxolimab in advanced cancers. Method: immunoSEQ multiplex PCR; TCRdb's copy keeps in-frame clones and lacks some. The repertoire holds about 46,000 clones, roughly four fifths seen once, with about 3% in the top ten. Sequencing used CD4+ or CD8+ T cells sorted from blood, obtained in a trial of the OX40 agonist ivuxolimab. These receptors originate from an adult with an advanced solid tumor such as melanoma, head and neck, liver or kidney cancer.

The CDR3 DNA reads TGTGCCACCCGGACAGGGAGCTTGGTTAATGAAAAACTGTTTTTT. This codes for CATRTGSLVNEKLFF. The chain is built from TRBV10-3 and TRBJ1-4, with 8 bases lining up with TRBD1. Germline-derived CDR1 and CDR2 are ENHRY and SYGVKD. With V trimmed by 10 bases and J by 4 bases, 11 bases remained unmatched. The CDR3 has 15 residues.

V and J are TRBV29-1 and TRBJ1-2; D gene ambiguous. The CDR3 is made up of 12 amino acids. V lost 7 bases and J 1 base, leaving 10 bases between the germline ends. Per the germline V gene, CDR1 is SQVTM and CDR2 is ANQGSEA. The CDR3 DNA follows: TGCAGCGCCCAGGAATATAACTATGGCTACACCTTC. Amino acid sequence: CSAQEYNYGYTF. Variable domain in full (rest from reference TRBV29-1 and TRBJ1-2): SAVISQKPSRDICQRGTSLTIQCQVDSQVTMMFWYRQQPGQSLTLIATANQGSEATYESGFVIDKFPISRPNLTFSTLTVSNMSPEDSSIYLCSAQEYNYGYTFGSGTRLTVV.

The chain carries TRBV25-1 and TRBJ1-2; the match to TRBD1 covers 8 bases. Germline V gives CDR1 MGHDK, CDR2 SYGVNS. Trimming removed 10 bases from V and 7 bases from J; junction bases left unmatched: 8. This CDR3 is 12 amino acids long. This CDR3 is CATSTGAGGYTF. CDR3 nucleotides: TGTGCCACCTCGACAGGGGCTGGTGGCTACACCTTC.

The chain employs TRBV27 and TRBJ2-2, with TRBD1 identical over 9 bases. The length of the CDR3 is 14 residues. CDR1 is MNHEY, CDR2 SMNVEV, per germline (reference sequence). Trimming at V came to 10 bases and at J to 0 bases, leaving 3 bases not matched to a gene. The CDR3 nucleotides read TGTGCCACAAGGACAGGGGCGAACACCGGGGAGCTGTTTTTT. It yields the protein CATRTGANTGELFF.

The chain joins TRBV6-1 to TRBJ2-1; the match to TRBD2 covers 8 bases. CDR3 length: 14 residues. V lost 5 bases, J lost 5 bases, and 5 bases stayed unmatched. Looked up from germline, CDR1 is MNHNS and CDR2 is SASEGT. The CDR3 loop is CASSLIAGHNEQFF. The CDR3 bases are TGTGCCAGCAGTTTGATAGCGGGACACAATGAGCAGTTCTTC.

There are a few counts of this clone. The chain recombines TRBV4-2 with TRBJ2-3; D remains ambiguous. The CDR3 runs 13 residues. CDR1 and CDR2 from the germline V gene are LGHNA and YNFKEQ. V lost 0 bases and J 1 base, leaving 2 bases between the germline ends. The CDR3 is CASSQDGTDTQYF. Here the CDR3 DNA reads TGTGCCAGCAGCCAAGATGGCACAGATACGCAGTATTTT.

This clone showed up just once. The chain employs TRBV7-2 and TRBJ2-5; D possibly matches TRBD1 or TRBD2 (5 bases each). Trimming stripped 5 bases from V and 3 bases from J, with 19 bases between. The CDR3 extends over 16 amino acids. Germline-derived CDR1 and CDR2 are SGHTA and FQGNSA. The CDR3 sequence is CASSLTTGTLKETQYF. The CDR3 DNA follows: TGTGCCAGCAGCCTTACGACCGGGACCTTAAAAGAGACCCAGTACTTC.

The CDR3 region is CASSREGDTEAFF. The CDR3 DNA reads TGTGCCAGCTCACGGGAAGGGGACACTGAAGCTTTCTTT. The chain employs TRBV18 and TRBJ1-1, with D possibly TRBD1 on 5 matching bases. With 4 bases removed from V and 3 bases from J, the gap between germline ends came to 9 bases. The CDR3 runs 13 residues. Germline V gives CDR1 KGHSH, CDR2 LQKENI. Looking up the rest from reference TRBV18 and TRBJ1-1 gives the full variable domain: NAGVMQNPRHLVRRRGQEARLRCSPMKGHSHVYWYRQLPEEGLKFMVYLQKENIIDESGMPKERFSAEFPKEGPSILRIQQVVRGDSAAYFCASSREGDTEAFFGQGTRLTVV.

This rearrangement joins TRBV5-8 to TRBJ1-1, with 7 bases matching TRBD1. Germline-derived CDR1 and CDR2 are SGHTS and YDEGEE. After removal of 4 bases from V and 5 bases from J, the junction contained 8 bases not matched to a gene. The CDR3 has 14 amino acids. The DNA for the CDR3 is TGTGCCAGCAGCAAGGGACAGCTAGGAACTGAAGCTTTCTTT. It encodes CASSKGQLGTEAFF.

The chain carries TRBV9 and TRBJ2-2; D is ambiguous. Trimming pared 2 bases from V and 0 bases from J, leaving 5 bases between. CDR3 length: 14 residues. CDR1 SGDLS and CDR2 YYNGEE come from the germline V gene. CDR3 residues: CASSVETNTGELFF. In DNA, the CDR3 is TGTGCCAGCAGCGTTGAGACGAACACCGGGGAGCTGTTTTTT.

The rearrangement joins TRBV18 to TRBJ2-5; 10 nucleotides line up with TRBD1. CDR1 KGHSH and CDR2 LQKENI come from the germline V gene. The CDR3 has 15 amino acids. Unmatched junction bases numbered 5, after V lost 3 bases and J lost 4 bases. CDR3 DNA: TGTGCCAGCTCACCGGGACAGGGGTTTGGAGAGACCCAGTACTTC. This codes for CASSPGQGFGETQYF.

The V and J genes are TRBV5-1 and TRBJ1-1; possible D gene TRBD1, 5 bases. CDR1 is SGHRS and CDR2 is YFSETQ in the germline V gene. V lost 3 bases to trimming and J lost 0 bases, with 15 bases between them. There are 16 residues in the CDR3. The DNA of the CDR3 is TGCGCCAGCAGCTCAGACCCAGGGACGGTGAACACTGAAGCTTTCTTT. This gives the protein CASSSDPGTVNTEAFF. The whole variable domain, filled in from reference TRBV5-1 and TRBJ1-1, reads KAGVTQTPRYLIKTRGQQVTLSCSPISGHRSVSWYQQTPGQGLQFLFEYFSETQRNKGNFPGRFSGRQFSNSRSEMNVSTLELGDSALYLCASSSDPGTVNTEAFFGQGTRLTVV.

CDR3 nucleotide sequence: TGTGCCAGCAGCTTAGGCCAGGTCGGCAATGAGCAGTTCTTC. Protein: CASSLGQVGNEQFF. The chain couples TRBV11-1 to TRBJ2-1; D not resolved. Germline V gene sequence: CDR1 SGHAT, CDR2 FQDESV (reference sequence). V was pared by 1 base and J by 6 bases, with 10 bases between. There are 14 residues in the CDR3.